This T cell receptor (beta chain) was retrieved from a study of OX40 agonist ivuxolimab in advanced cancers. Overall study context: Partial response was recorded in three patients: one hepatocellular carcinoma and two cutaneous melanoma cases. Study observations and caveats: Doses of 0.1 to 3.0 mg/kg were accompanied by clonal expansion of CD4+ and CD8+ blood T cells by week 6.

From germline, CDR1 is SGDLS and CDR2 YYNGEE. Trimming removed 4 bases from V and 5 bases from J, with 12 bases in between. CDR3 length: 14 residues. About this clone: The target antigen is unknown.

TCRdb keeps only in-frame clones here, not all; method: immunoSEQ multiplex PCR. The sample consists of roughly 56,000 clones, 70% to 90% of them appearing once. The receptor comes from an adult with an advanced solid tumor such as melanoma, head and neck, liver or kidney cancer. V usage is TRBV9 and J usage is TRBJ1-4; a weak D match, TRBD1 (5 bases). The sample was CD4+ or CD8+ T cells sorted from blood, taken in a trial of the OX40 agonist ivuxolimab. The chain's CDR3 is CASSFRDSNEKLFF. CDR3 coding DNA: TGTGCCAGCAGCTTCCGGGACTCCAATGAAAAACTGTTTTTT.